The subject of this entry is one TCR beta chain. Per the study methods: Amplifying reference gene primers gave estimates of nucleated cell counts. The repertoire was sequenced with immunoSEQ multiplex PCR; TCRdb's copy has only in-frame clones and lacks some. V and J calls and clone size are those listed in that table; D and trimming were worked out from the DNA. The data contain around 300,000 clones, over 80% of them singletons. V shed 1 base and J shed 6 bases, with 19 bases lying between them. Germline lookup yields CDR1 SGHAT and CDR2 FQNNGV. There are 17 residues in the CDR3. The data were taken from a study of blood T cell repertoires in COVID-19. For the study at large: COVID-19 samples, acute and convalescent, were from the United States, Italy and Spain. T cells, B-cell-depleted T cells, or PBMCs supplied cDNA or gDNA.

Seattle cases were enrolled at active infection and followed longitudinally. Sequencing was done on a sample of peripheral blood. The sequence came from a woman aged 45-60 years with COVID-19, enrolled during active disease. The chain has TRBV11-2 and TRBJ1-5, with a tentative D call TRBD1 (6 bases). This chain's CDR3 is CASSLGVAGAAGQPQHF. The CDR3 DNA is TGTGCCAGCAGCTTAGGGGTTGCAGGGGCTGCGGGTCAGCCCCAGCATTTT.